Each of the 24 T cell receptor beta chains below was sequenced from the same sample in a study of blood T cell repertoires in COVID-19. Only in-frame clones appear in the TCRdb table, and some are missing; sequencing was by immunoSEQ multiplex PCR. The data hold about 300,000 clones, with 70% to 85% observed a single time. Material for sequencing was peripheral blood. These TCRs come from a human donor with COVID-19, enrolled during active disease. The donor label of this sample is uncertain.

With respect to this clone: The junction shows a germline mismatch at one end, possibly a read error. V and J are TRBV7-7 and TRBJ2-5; weak D call: TRBD1 (6 bases). The CDR3 sequence is 15 residues long. Per germline, CDR1 SSHAT and CDR2 FNYEAQ (reference sequence). The CDR3 coding sequence is TGTGCTAGCAGCTTAAATTCTCGAGGGGGAGAGACCCAGTACTTC. It yields the protein CASSLNSRGGETQYF.

This clone appeared a few times. This chain connects TRBV19 to TRBJ1-1; TRBD1 matches at 8 bases. The CDR3 loop spans 15 amino acids. Germline V gene data show CDR1 as LNHDA and CDR2 as SQIVND (reference sequence). The junction had 11 bases not matched to a gene; V was cut back by 6 bases and J by 5 bases. The CDR3 DNA reads as TGTGCCAGTAGGACCCCCATACAGGGGGTGACTGAAGCTTTCTTT. Protein: CASRTPIQGVTEAFF.

The rearrangement links TRBV28 to TRBJ1-1, with D tentatively TRBD1 (5 bases). The CDR3 has 15 amino acids. The V end was cut by 2 bases, the J end by 8 bases, with 18 bases between. The germline gives CDR1 MDHEN, CDR2 SYDVKM. The CDR3 protein is CASSLASAGLGEAFF. CDR3 nucleotides: TGTGCCAGCAGTTTAGCCTCCGCAGGGCTAGGGGAAGCTTTCTTT.

V and J are TRBV5-1 and TRBJ1-2; TRBD1 matches 8 bases. Looked up from germline, CDR1 is SGHRS and CDR2 is YFSETQ. The CDR3 totals 14 residues. With 4 bases clipped from V and 7 bases from J, the junction kept 9 bases outside the gene matches. The CDR3 reads CASSGGTGLGGYTF. The CDR3 bases are TGCGCCAGCAGCGGCGGGACAGGACTTGGTGGCTACACCTTC.

About this clone: At the DNA level, this CDR3 is encoded by other sequences in the same sample as well. This sequence joins TRBV19 and TRBJ2-7, with 7 bases aligning to TRBD1. This CDR3 is built from 14 residues. V lost 3 bases, J lost 1 base, and 3 bases stayed unmatched. In germline, CDR1 is LNHDA, CDR2 SQIVND (reference sequence). The CDR3 DNA reads as TGTGCCAGTAGTATTGGGGACAGTTCCTACGAGCAGTACTTC. It translates to CASSIGDSSYEQYF.

This clone was recorded once. The chain links TRBV28 to TRBJ1-1; 9 bases fit TRBD1. CDR1 is MDHEN, CDR2 SYDVKM, per germline. The J segment lost 0 bases and the V segment lost 6 bases, leaving 14 bases of the junction unmatched. CDR3 length: 18 amino acids. The DNA for the CDR3 is TGTGCCAGCAGAAAAGCATCCACGGGACAGGGCTTGAACACTGAAGCTTTCTTT. This encodes CASRKASTGQGLNTEAFF.

This chain links TRBV7-6 with TRBJ1-4; TRBD1 aligns across 10 bases. Germline lookup yields CDR1 SGHVS and CDR2 FNYEAQ. The CDR3 sequence is 16 residues long. V shed 0 bases and J 6 bases; nucleotides not matched to a gene: 4. The CDR3 DNA is TGTGCCAGCAGCTTAGCGGTGACAGGGGGCGATGAAAAACTGTTTTTT. Translated, it gives CASSLAVTGGDEKLFF. Filled out from reference TRBV7-6 and TRBJ1-4, the complete variable domain reads GAGVSQSPRYKVTKRGQDVALRCDPISGHVSLYWYRQALGQGPEFLTYFNYEAQQDKSGLPNDRFSAERPEGSISTLTIQRTEQRDSAMYRCASSLAVTGGDEKLFFGSGTQLSVL.

The chain combines TRBV20-1 with TRBJ2-7, with 8 bases identical to TRBD2. The trim removed 5 bases at V and 6 bases at J, leaving 9 bases unmatched. The CDR3 runs to 13 residues. Germline V gene data show CDR1 as DFQATT and CDR2 as SNEGSKA (reference sequence). The CDR3 protein is CSAGAGLGAEQYF. The CDR3 DNA reads TGCAGTGCTGGTGCGGGACTAGGGGCCGAGCAGTACTTC.

The chain uses TRBV29-1 and TRBJ2-2; 9 bases line up with TRBD1. Per the germline V gene, CDR1 is SQVTM and CDR2 is ANQGSEA. The CDR3 consists of 17 residues. V was clipped by 4 bases and J by 0 bases; unmatched bases: 9. DNA of the CDR3: TGCAGCGTTGGAAGGGTCGGGGACAGGGCGAACACCGGGGAGCTGTTTTTT. This gives the protein CSVGRVGDRANTGELFF.

The chain links TRBV7-9 to TRBJ1-1, with TRBD1 identical over 8 bases. V trimming: 4 bases; J trimming: 4 bases; junction bases outside the gene matches: 5. Germline CDR1 reads SEHNR; CDR2 reads FQNEAQ (reference sequence). This CDR3 is 14 amino acids long. The CDR3 reads CASSSLQGATEAFF. DNA of the CDR3: TGTGCCAGCAGCTCCCTGCAGGGGGCCACTGAAGCTTTCTTT.

The chain recombines TRBV27 with TRBJ2-1, with D possibly matching TRBD1 (6 bases). Trimming stripped 6 bases from V and 0 bases from J, with 15 bases between. Germline CDR1 and CDR2: MNHEY and SMNVEV (reference sequence). CDR3 length: 16 residues. The CDR3 region is CASRIAQGSSYNEQFF. Here the CDR3 DNA reads TGTGCCAGCAGAATTGCACAGGGAAGCTCCTACAATGAGCAGTTCTTC.

The chain uses TRBV7-2 and TRBJ2-1, with 8 bases lining up with TRBD2. This CDR3 has 16 amino acids. After removal of 4 bases from V and 4 bases from J, the junction contained 9 bases not matched to a gene. Germline V gene lookup returns CDR1 SGHTA and CDR2 FQGNSA. Here the CDR3 reads CASSSPAGGAYNEQFF. For the CDR3, the DNA is TGTGCCAGCAGCTCCCCTGCGGGGGGCGCTTACAATGAGCAGTTCTTC. Looking up the rest from reference TRBV7-2 and TRBJ2-1 gives the full variable domain: GAGVSQSPSNKVTEKGKDVELRCDPISGHTALYWYRQSLGQGLEFLIYFQGNSAPDKSGLPSDRFSAERTGGSVSTLTIQRTQQEDSAVYLCASSSPAGGAYNEQFFGPGTRLTVL.

The chain is built from TRBV28 and TRBJ2-7; perhaps TRBD1 as D (5 bases). With 3 bases removed from V and 10 bases from J, the gap between germline ends came to 16 bases. The CDR3 has 13 residues. CDR1 and CDR2 (germline): MDHEN, SYDVKM. The CDR3 bases are TGTGCCAGCAGTTTCGAGGACACCCGAAGCCAGTACTTC. It translates to CASSFEDTRSQYF.

V gene TRBV7-9 combines with J gene TRBJ1-2; D may be TRBD1 (6 bases). This CDR3 contains 13 residues. Trimming removed 2 bases at V and 6 bases at J, with 10 bases between. Germline V gives CDR1 SEHNR, CDR2 FQNEAQ (reference sequence). The CDR3 sequence: CASSLQQGDGYTF. The CDR3 DNA reads TGTGCCAGCAGCTTACAACAGGGAGATGGCTACACCTTC. The whole variable domain, remainder taken from reference TRBV7-9 and TRBJ1-2, is DTGVSQNPRHKITKRGQNVTFRCDPISEHNRLYWYRQTLGQGPEFLTYFQNEAQLEKSRLLSDRFSAERPKGSFSTLEIQRTEQGDSAMYLCASSLQQGDGYTFGSGTRLTVV.

V is TRBV10-3 and J is TRBJ1-1; D is possibly TRBD1 (6 bases). V lost 2 bases to trimming and J lost 2 bases, with 9 bases between them. Germline CDR1 reads ENHRY; CDR2 reads SYGVKD. The CDR3 contains 14 residues. The CDR3 sequence: CAISERGGNTEAFF. In DNA form, the CDR3 reads TGTGCCATCAGTGAGAGGGGGGGTAACACTGAAGCTTTCTTT.

The chain uses TRBV7-9 and TRBJ1-5; tentatively, D is TRBD1 (6 bases). CDR1 is SEHNR and CDR2 is FQNEAQ in the germline V gene (reference sequence). V was trimmed by 4 bases and J by 2 bases, leaving 12 bases between them. The CDR3 contains 15 residues. The CDR3 protein is CASSSQGSGNQPQHF. The CDR3 DNA follows: TGTGCCAGCAGCTCACAGGGCTCGGGCAATCAGCCCCAGCATTTT.

This clone showed up just a few times. The chain carries TRBV5-1 and TRBJ2-2, with TRBD2 matching over 9 bases. CDR3 length: 16 amino acids. Losses at the gene ends were 4 bases for V and 4 bases for J; bases not matched to a gene: 8. Germline CDR1 SGHRS, CDR2 YFSETQ. DNA for the CDR3: TGCGCCAGCAGCCCCCGGGGTAGCGGGAGCACCGGGGAGCTGTTTTTT. Translating it yields CASSPRGSGSTGELFF.

The V call is TRBV5-1, the J call TRBJ1-5; D is unresolved. This CDR3 has 15 amino acids. CDR1 is SGHRS, CDR2 YFSETQ, per germline. V was pared by 0 bases and J by 1 base, with 8 bases between. The CDR3 protein is CASSLDGQSNQPQHF. In DNA form, the CDR3 reads TGCGCCAGCAGCTTGGATGGGCAGAGCAATCAGCCCCAGCATTTT. The full variable domain, in which reference TRBV5-1 and TRBJ1-5 provide the parts outside the CDR3, is KAGVTQTPRYLIKTRGQQVTLSCSPISGHRSVSWYQQTPGQGLQFLFEYFSETQRNKGNFPGRFSGRQFSNSRSEMNVSTLELGDSALYLCASSLDGQSNQPQHFGDGTRLSIL.

The chain couples TRBV6-6 to TRBJ2-7; D gene ambiguous. Germline V gene data show CDR1 as MNHNY and CDR2 as SVGAGI (reference sequence). Trimming stripped 0 bases from V and 0 bases from J, with 9 bases between. The CDR3 spans 15 residues. The CDR3 DNA is TGTGCCAGCAGTTACTCGATTGGCAGCTCCTACGAGCAGTACTTC. Protein: CASSYSIGSSYEQYF.

This sequence joins TRBV27 and TRBJ2-2; 7 bases are a match to TRBD1. Germline CDR1 reads MNHEY; CDR2 reads SMNVEV (reference sequence). The CDR3 extends over 15 amino acids. Trimming at V came to 6 bases and at J to 4 bases, leaving 8 bases not matched to a gene. The CDR3: CASRRQGWGTGELFF. CDR3 nucleotides: TGTGCCAGCAGGAGACAGGGTTGGGGCACCGGGGAGCTGTTTTTT.

The chain employs TRBV12-5 and TRBJ2-1, with 8 bases matching TRBD2. The CDR3 contains 16 residues. Germline CDR1 LGHNT, CDR2 FRNRAP. V lost 1 base, J lost 9 bases, and 11 bases stayed unmatched. This CDR3 is CASGLDSLGGGREQFF. The DNA of the CDR3 is TGTGCTAGTGGTTTGGATTCACTCGGGGGGGGACGTGAGCAGTTCTTC.

The chain couples TRBV3-1 (or the pseudogene TRBV3-2) to TRBJ2-7, with a possible D match to TRBD1 (6 bases). Germline-derived CDR1 and CDR2 are LGHDT and YNNKEL (reference sequence). V lost 6 bases and J 2 bases, leaving 14 bases between the germline ends. CDR3 size: 14 residues. In nucleotides, the CDR3 is TGTGCCAGCAGTCTCTTAGGACAGACCTACGAGCAGTACTTC. It is translated as CASSLLGQTYEQYF.

The chain uses TRBV7-3 and TRBJ1-1; D is perhaps TRBD1 (5 bases). The CDR3 consists of 15 residues. Looked up from germline, CDR1 is SGHTA and CDR2 is FQGTGA. V shed 2 bases and J shed 4 bases, with 14 bases lying between them. The CDR3 DNA is TGTGCCAGCAGCTTACAGGGTTCCCCAGTCACTGAAGCTTTCTTT. Protein product: CASSLQGSPVTEAFF.

The chain carries TRBV7-2 and TRBJ1-2; D remains ambiguous. Trimming pared 5 bases from V and 10 bases from J, leaving 17 bases between. This CDR3 region has 13 residues. Germline CDR1 and CDR2: SGHTA and FQGNSA. This CDR3 reads CASSIDPLTVYTF. Here the CDR3 DNA reads TGTGCCAGCAGCATAGACCCGCTCACGGTCTACACCTTC.